The rows below give T cell receptor beta chains drawn from one sample of a study of a mutant IDH1 vaccine in newly diagnosed glioma. Sequencing was performed with immunoSEQ multiplex PCR; in TCRdb, only in-frame clones are kept and a portion is missing. This table holds about 53,000 clones, about 81% found once. The antigens these receptors bind are not known. The source material was PBMCs, sampled from a glioma patient whose treatment included an IDH1 peptide vaccine. These receptors originate from a woman aged 50 to 65 with glioma. Each CDR3 is given with its conserved first and last residue. Only some rows state a clone size, as once, few, many or a class for expanded clones.

CDR3: CASSLGAGVYGYTF; V: TRBV5-6; size: .
CDR3: CASSFFRGRRLNGTDTQYF; V: TRBV5-8; size: .
CDR3: CAWGSRIDRGYGYTF; V: TRBV30; size: .
CDR3: CASSLPHGAQETQYF; V: TRBV7-2; size: .
CDR3: CATTKGQGDSPLHF; V: TRBV5-4; size: .
CDR3: CASSQEAGGPDEQYF; V: TRBV4-2; size: .
CDR3: CASSHDRESEQYF; V: TRBV4-3; size: .
CDR3: CSTHRGIYGYTF; V: TRBV29-1; size: .
CDR3: CASSAGTAYLWSYTF; V: TRBV10-1; size: .
CDR3: CASMGRGSSYNSPLHF; V: TRBV19; size: .
CDR3: CASSLWGSNTEAFF; V: TRBV6-6; size: .
CDR3: CASSQDRGQVPYEQYF; V: TRBV4-1; size: .
CDR3: CASLIGAGEFYEQYF; V: TRBV6-1; size: .
CDR3: CASSDHRADTQYF; V: TRBV5-1; size: .
CDR3: CAWSVRDEQYF; V: TRBV30; size: .
CDR3: CASSPSLDNEQFF; V: TRBV18; size: once
CDR3: CASSLAPTGSQPQHF; V: TRBV5-4; size: few
CDR3: CASSVSGTGNSPLHF; V: TRBV9; size: .
CDR3: CSVETDPHRPRGAFF; V: TRBV29-1; size: .
CDR3: CASSISSGDNQPQHF; V: TRBV19; size: once
CDR3: CAIRGRSRLDNEQFF; V: TRBV10-3; size: .
CDR3: CASSRGEGHYGYTF; V: TRBV7-9; size: .
CDR3: CASSVEGVSLEQYF; V: TRBV9; size: .
CDR3: CASSKRTAGGEKLFF; V: TRBV19; size: .
CDR3: CASSSPSGGETQYF; V: TRBV5-6; size: .
CDR3: CASSFSQGGGYTF; V: TRBV7-2; size: .
CDR3: CATSRGTGANEKLFF; V: TRBV15; size: .
CDR3: CASSFRDRGREQYF; V: TRBV5-6; size: .
CDR3: CASSAAGGEQFF; V: TRBV9; size: few